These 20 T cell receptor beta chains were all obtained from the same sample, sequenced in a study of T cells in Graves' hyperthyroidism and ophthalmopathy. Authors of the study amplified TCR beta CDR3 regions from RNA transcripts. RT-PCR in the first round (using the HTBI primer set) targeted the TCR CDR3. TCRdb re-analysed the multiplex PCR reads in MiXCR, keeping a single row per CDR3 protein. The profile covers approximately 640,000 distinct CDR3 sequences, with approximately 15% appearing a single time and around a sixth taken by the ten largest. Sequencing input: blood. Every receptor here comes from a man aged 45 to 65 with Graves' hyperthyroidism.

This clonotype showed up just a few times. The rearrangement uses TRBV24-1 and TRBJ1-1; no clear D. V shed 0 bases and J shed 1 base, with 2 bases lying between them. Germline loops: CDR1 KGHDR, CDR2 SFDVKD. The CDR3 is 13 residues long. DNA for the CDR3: TGTGCCACCAGTGATTTGAAGAACACTGAAGCTTTCTTT. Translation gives CATSDLKNTEAFF.

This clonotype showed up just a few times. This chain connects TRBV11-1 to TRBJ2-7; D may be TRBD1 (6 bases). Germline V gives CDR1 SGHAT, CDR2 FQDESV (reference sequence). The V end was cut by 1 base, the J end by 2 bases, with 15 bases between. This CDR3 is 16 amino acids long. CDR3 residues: CASSLGYQGITYEQYF. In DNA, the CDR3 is TGTGCCAGCAGCTTAGGGTATCAGGGGATCACCTACGAGCAGTACTTC.

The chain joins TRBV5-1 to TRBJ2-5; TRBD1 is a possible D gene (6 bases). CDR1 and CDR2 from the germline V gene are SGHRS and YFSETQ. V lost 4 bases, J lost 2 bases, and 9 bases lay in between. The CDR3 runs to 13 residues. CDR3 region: CASSEGQQETQYF. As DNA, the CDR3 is TGCGCCAGCAGCGAAGGACAGCAAGAGACCCAGTACTTC.

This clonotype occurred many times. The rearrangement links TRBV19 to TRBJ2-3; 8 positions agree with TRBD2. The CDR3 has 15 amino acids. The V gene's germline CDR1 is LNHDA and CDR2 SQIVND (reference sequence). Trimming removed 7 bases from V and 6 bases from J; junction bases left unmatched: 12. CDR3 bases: TGTGCCAGTACCCGCGGTGGCGGGAGGATGGATACGCAGTATTTT. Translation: CASTRGGGRMDTQYF.

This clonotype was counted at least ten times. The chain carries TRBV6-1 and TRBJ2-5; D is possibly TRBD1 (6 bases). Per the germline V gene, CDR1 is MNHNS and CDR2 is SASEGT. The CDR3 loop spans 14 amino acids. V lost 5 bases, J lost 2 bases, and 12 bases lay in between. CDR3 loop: CASSSSQGQETQYF. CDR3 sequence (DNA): TGTGCCAGCAGTTCCTCACAGGGACAAGAGACCCAGTACTTC.

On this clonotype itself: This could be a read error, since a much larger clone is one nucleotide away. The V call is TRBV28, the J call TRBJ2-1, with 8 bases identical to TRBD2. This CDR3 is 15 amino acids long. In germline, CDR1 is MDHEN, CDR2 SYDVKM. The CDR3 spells CASLERESSYNELFF. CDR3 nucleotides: TGTGCCAGCCTCGAGCGGGAGAGCTCCTACAATGAGCTGTTCTTC.

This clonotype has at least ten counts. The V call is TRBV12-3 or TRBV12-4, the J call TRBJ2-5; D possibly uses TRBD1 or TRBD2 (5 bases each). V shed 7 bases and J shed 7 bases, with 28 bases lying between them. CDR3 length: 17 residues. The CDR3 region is CASKRTLGVAGLRTQYF. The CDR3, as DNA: TGTGCCAGCAAAAGAACCCTGGGGGTAGCCGGGCTGCGGACCCAGTACTTC.

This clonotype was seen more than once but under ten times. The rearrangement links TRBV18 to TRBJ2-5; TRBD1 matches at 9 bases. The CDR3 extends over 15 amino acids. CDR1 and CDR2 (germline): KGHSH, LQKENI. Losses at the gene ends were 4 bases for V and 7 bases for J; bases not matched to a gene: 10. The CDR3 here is CASSLYRDRVGTQYF. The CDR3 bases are TGTGCCAGCTCACTCTACCGGGACAGGGTGGGGACCCAGTACTTC.

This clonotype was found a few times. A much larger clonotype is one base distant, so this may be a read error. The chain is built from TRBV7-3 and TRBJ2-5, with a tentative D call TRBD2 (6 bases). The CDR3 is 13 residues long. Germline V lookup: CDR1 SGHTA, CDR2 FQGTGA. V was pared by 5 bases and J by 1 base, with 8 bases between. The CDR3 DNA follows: TGTGCCAGCAGCCGGGGGACCCAAGAGACCCAGTACTTC. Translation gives CASSRGTQETQYF.

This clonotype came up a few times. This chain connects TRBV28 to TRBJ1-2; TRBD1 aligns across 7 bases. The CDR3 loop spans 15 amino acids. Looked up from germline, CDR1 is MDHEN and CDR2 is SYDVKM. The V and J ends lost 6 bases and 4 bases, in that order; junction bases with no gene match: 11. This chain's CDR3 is CASSSAGSGGYGYTF. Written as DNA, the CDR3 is TGTGCCAGCAGCTCGGCCGGGTCAGGGGGCTATGGCTACACCTTC.

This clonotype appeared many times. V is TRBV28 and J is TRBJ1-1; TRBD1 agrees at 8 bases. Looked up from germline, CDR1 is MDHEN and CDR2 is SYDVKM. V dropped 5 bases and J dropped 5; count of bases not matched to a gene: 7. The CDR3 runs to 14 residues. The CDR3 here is CASSQIRGRTEAFF. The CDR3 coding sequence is TGTGCCAGCAGTCAAATCAGGGGGCGGACTGAAGCTTTCTTT.

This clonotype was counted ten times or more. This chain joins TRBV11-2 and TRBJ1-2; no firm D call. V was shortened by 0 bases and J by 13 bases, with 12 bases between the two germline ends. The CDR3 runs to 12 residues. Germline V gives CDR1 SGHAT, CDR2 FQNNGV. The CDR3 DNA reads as TGTGCCAGCAGCTTAGAAAATGGGGTAACCACCTTC. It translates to CASSLENGVTTF.

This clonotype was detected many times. In DNA, the CDR3 is TGTGCCAGCAGACAGGGGGCTTCCAGCAATCAGCCCCAGCATTTT. Protein sequence: CASRQGASSNQPQHF. The chain recombines TRBV2 with TRBJ1-5; 9 bases are a match to TRBD1. The CDR3 loop spans 15 amino acids. CDR1 and CDR2 from the germline V gene are SNHLY and FYNNEI. V lost 6 bases, J lost 1 base, and 4 bases stayed unmatched. Variable domain in full (rest from reference TRBV2 and TRBJ1-5): EPEVTQTPSHQVTQMGQEVILRCVPISNHLYFYWYRQILGQKVEFLVSFYNNEISEKSEIFDDQFSVERPDGSNFTLKIRSTKLEDSAMYFCASRQGASSNQPQHFGDGTRLSIL.

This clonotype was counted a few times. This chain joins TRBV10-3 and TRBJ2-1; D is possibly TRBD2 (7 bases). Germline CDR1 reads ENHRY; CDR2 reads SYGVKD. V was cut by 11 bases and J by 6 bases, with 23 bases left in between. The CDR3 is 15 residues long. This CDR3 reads CAVTRGGGIGNEQFF. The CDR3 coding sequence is TGTGCCGTCACGAGGGGGGGGGGGATCGGCAATGAGCAGTTCTTC.

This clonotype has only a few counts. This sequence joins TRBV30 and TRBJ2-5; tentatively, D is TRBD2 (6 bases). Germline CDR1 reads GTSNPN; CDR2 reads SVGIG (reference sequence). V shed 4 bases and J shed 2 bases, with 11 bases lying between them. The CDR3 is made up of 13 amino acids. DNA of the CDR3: TGTGCCTGGAAAGTTGCGGGACAAGAGACCCAGTACTTC. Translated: CAWKVAGQETQYF.

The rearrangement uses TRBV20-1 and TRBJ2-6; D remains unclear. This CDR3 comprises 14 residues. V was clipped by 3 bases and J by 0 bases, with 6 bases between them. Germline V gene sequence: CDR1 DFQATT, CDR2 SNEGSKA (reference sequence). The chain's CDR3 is CSASGDSGANVLTF. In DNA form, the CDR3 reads TGCAGTGCTAGCGGCGACTCTGGGGCCAACGTCCTGACTTTC.

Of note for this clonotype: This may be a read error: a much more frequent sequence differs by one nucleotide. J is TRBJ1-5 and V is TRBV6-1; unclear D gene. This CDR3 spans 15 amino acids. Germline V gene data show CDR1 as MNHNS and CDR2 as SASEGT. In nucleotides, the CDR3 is TGTGCCAGCAGTGAACAGAGCTTTGGCAATCAGCCCCGGCATTTT. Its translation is CASSEQSFGNQPRHF.

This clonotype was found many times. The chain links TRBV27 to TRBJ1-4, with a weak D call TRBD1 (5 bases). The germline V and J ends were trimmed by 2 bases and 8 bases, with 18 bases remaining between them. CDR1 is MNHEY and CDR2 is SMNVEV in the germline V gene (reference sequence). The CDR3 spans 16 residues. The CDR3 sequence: CASSLLVAGRNEKLFF. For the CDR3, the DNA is TGTGCCAGCAGTTTACTGGTAGCAGGGAGGAACGAAAAACTGTTTTTT.

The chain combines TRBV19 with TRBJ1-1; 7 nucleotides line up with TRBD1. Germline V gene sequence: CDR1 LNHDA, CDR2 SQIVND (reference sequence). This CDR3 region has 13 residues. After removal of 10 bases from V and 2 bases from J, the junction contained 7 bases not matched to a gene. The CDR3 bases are TGTGCCACCCGGGACAGCATAAACACTGAAGCTTTCTTT. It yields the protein CATRDSINTEAFF.

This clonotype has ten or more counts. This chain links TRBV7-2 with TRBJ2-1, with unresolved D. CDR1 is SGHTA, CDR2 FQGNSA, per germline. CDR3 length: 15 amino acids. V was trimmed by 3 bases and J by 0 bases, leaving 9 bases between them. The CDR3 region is CASSLDGYSYNEQFF. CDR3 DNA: TGTGCCAGCAGCTTGGACGGTTACTCCTACAATGAGCAGTTCTTC. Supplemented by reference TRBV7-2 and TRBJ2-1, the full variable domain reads GAGVSQSPSNKVTEKGKDVELRCDPISGHTALYWYRQSLGQGLEFLIYFQGNSAPDKSGLPSDRFSAERTGGSVSTLTIQRTQQEDSAVYLCASSLDGYSYNEQFFGPGTRLTVL.